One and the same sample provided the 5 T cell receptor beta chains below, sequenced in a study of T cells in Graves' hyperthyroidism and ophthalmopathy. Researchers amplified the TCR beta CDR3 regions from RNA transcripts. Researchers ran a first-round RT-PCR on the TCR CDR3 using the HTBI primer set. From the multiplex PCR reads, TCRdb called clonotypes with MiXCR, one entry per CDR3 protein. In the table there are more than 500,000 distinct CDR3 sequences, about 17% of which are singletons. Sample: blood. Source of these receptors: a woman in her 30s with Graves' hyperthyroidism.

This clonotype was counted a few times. CDR3: CAIRRGNEDRGYTF. The CDR3 coding sequence is TGTGCCATCCGGAGGGGGAACGAGGACCGGGGCTACACCTTC. The gene calls are TRBV10-3 and TRBJ1-2; TRBD1 might be the D (6 bases). CDR3 length equals 14 residues. V lost 8 bases, J lost 8 bases, and 21 bases lay in between. From germline, CDR1 is ENHRY and CDR2 SYGVKD.

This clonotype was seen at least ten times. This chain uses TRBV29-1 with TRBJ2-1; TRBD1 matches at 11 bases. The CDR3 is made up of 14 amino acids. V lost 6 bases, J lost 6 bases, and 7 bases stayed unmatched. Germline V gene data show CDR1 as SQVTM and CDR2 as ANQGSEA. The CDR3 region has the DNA TGCAGCGTAGTAGGACAGGGGGCAGGCAATGAGCAGTTCTTC. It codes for CSVVGQGAGNEQFF.

CDR3 sequence reads: CAISESGGGRQETQYF. CDR3 nucleotide sequence: TGTGCCATCAGTGAGTCGGGAGGGGGCCGCCAAGAGACCCAGTACTTC. This chain uses TRBV10-3 with TRBJ2-5, with D perhaps assigned TRBD1 or TRBD2 (7 bases each). CDR1 and CDR2 from the germline V gene are ENHRY and SYGVKD. V lost 0 bases and J 1 base, leaving 12 bases between the germline ends. This CDR3 has 16 residues.

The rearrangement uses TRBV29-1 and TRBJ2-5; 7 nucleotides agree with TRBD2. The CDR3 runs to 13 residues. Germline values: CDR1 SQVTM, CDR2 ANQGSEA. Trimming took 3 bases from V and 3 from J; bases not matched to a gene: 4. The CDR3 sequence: CSVDGGTKETQYF. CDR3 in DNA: TGCAGCGTTGATGGGGGGACTAAAGAGACCCAGTACTTC. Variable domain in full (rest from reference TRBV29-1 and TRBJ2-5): SAVISQKPSRDICQRGTSLTIQCQVDSQVTMMFWYRQQPGQSLTLIATANQGSEATYESGFVIDKFPISRPNLTFSTLTVSNMSPEDSSIYLCSVDGGTKETQYFGPGTRLLVL.

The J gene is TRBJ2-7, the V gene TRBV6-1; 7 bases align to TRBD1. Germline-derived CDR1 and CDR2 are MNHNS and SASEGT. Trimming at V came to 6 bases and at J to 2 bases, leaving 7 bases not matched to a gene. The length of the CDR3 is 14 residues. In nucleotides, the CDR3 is TGTGCCAGCAGCCCGGACAGGCAAACCTACGAGCAGTACTTC. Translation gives CASSPDRQTYEQYF.